These 3 T cell receptor beta chains share one sample of origin, sequenced in a study of T cells after yellow fever vaccination. TCRdb re-derived calls from the 5' RACE reads in MiXCR, one entry per CDR3 protein. The repertoire consists of 250,000 to 350,000 distinct CDR3 sequences, with around 6.8% occurring once and the leading ten covering 18%. This material consisted of PBMCs, taken about 41 days after the first yellow fever vaccination. These TCRs come from a man aged 18 to 29 who received the YFV17D yellow fever vaccine.

The rearrangement joins TRBV6-5 to TRBJ2-1, with 12 bases aligning to TRBD2. V lost 3 bases to trimming and J lost 4 bases; unmatched junction nucleotides: 1. This CDR3 region has 15 residues. CDR1 and CDR2 from the germline V gene are MNHEY and SVGAGI. The CDR3 region is CASSYTSGGYNEQFF. CDR3 bases: TGTGCCAGCAGTTATACTAGCGGGGGGTACAATGAGCAGTTCTTC.

This clonotype was counted between two and nine times. The chain combines TRBV6-2 or TRBV6-3 with TRBJ2-7; D is possibly TRBD1 (6 bases). Trimming removed 4 bases at V and 3 bases at J, with 16 bases between. Germline CDR1 is MNHEY and CDR2 is SVGEGT. The CDR3 is 15 residues long. CDR3 sequence: CASSSGQLPGYEQYV. The CDR3 region has the DNA TGTGCCAGCAGTTCGGGACAACTACCAGGCTACGAGCAGTACGTC.

At least ten counts were recorded for this clonotype. The chain employs TRBV7-9 and TRBJ2-3, with TRBD2 matching over 8 bases. Germline loops: CDR1 SEHNR, CDR2 FQNEAQ (reference sequence). The trim removed 2 bases at V and 4 bases at J, leaving 8 bases unmatched. This CDR3 is built from 16 residues. The chain's CDR3 is CASSLRRGGRADTQYF. CDR3 sequence (DNA): TGTGCCAGCAGCTTAAGACGGGGGGGCCGGGCAGATACGCAGTATTTT.